These T cell receptor beta chains were read from a single sample in a study of CD8 T cells in Susac syndrome. TCRdb reprocessed the immunoSEQ multiplex PCR reads via MiXCR and lists one record per CDR3 protein. This table has 100,000 or so distinct CDR3 sequences, 95% appearing once. Sequenced: CD8+ T cells from PBMCs. The receptor set was obtained from a human donor with Susac syndrome. CDR3s include the opening cysteine and the closing phenylalanine or tryptophan. Each record gives: J gene, V gene, clone size, D gene, CDR3 DNA, CDR3 protein. The D gene is left open where the match is weak. Where a row states a size, it is once, few, many or the class of an expanded clone; other rows omit it.

TRBJ2-6 | TRBV19 | once | . | TGTGCCAGTAGTATAGCCGGGGCCAACGTCCTGACTTTC | CASSIAGANVLTF
TRBJ1-4 | TRBV19 | . | . | TGTGCCAGTAGGAGCGCAACTAATGAAAAACTGTTTTTT | CASRSATNEKLFF
TRBJ2-2 | TRBV20-1 | . | TRBD1 | TGCAGTGCGTACCAAGGGGGCACCACCGGGGAGCTGTTTTTT | CSAYQGGTTGELFF
TRBJ2-2 | TRBV29-1 | . | . | TGCAGCGTGAGGGACACCGGGGAGCTGTTTTTT | CSVRDTGELFF
TRBJ2-5 | TRBV18 | . | . | TGTGCCAGCTCACCGGGGGGACAACTCATACCCCAAGAGACCCAGTACTTC | CASSPGGQLIPQETQYF
TRBJ2-7 | TRBV27 | . | . | TGTGCCAGCAGTTTATGGGAGGGGGCGGACGAGCAGTACTTC | CASSLWEGADEQYF
TRBJ1-2 | TRBV3-1 | . | . | TGTGCCAGCAGCCAAGATCTCGGGGCGCCGGGATATGGCTACACCTTC | CASSQDLGAPGYGYTF
TRBJ1-4 | TRBV2 | . | . | TGTGCCAGCAGTGAAGGCGGGCACCGGGTTGAAAAACTGTTTTTT | CASSEGGHRVEKLFF
TRBJ1-5 | TRBV28 | . | . | TGTGCCAGCAGTTTACGAAGGCCATCTCCCAATCAGCCCCAGCATTTT | CASSLRRPSPNQPQHF
TRBJ2-5 | TRBV7-2 | . | . | TGTGCCAGCAGCTTAACCCAGGGGATGGAGACCCAGTACTTC | CASSLTQGMETQYF
TRBJ1-3 | TRBV28 | . | . | TGTGCCAGCAGTACCTATGAATTGAGCTCTGGAAACACCATATATTTT | CASSTYELSSGNTIYF
TRBJ1-5 | TRBV10-3 | . | . | TGTGCCATCAGTGCCGGGGAACAGCCCCAGCATTTT | CAISAGEQPQHF
TRBJ2-2 | TRBV24-1 | once | . | TGTGCCACCAGGGGAGACAGGACAGCCGGGGAGCTGTTTTTT | CATRGDRTAGELFF
TRBJ1-5 | TRBV11-2 | . | . | TGTGCCAGCAGCCGGGGGCCCAGGGAGGGACAGCCCCAGCATTTT | CASSRGPREGQPQHF
TRBJ1-1 | TRBV20-1 | . | . | TGCAGTGCTAGGGATCATATGAACACTGAAGCTTTCTTT | CSARDHMNTEAFF
TRBJ1-2 | TRBV10-3 | . | . | TGTGCCATCAGTGAGCTGGGGGCCAACTATGGCTACACCTTC | CAISELGANYGYTF
TRBJ1-4 | TRBV19 | . | . | TGTGCCAGTGGGGTTCTGGAAAAACTGTTTTTT | CASGVLEKLFF
TRBJ2-4 | TRBV7-9 | . | TRBD1 | TGTGCCAGCGAAACAGGGGGTAGGAACATTCAGTACTTC | CASETGGRNIQYF
TRBJ2-1 | TRBV2 | . | . | TGTGCCAGCAGTGAAGATGAGCAGTTCTTC | CASSEDEQFF
TRBJ2-3 | TRBV2 | . | . | TGTGCCAGCAGTGAGGGGTCGGGCACAGATACGCAGTATTTT | CASSEGSGTDTQYF
TRBJ2-3 | TRBV18 | . | . | TGTGCCAGCTCAGTCCGGGACAACACAGATACGCAGTATTTT | CASSVRDNTDTQYF
TRBJ2-5 | TRBV25-1 | . | . | TGTGCCAGCTCCTGGGGGGTCACCGAGACCCAGTACTTC | CASSWGVTETQYF
TRBJ1-5 | TRBV4-1 | . | . | TGCGCCAGCAGCCAGCGGGCAGATAGAAATAGCAATCAGCCCCAGCATTTT | CASSQRADRNSNQPQHF
TRBJ2-1 | TRBV5-4 | . | TRBD2 | TGTGCCAGCAGCTTGGGGTCTAGCGGGACTTACAATGAGCAGTTCTTC | CASSLGSSGTYNEQFF
TRBJ2-2 | TRBV3-1 | . | TRBD1 | TGTGCCAGCAGTCGGCCGGGGACAGCTATCACCGGGGAGCTGTTTTTT | CASSRPGTAITGELFF
TRBJ1-2 | TRBV3-1 | . | TRBD1 | TGTGCCAGCAGCCAGGACCCGGACAGGGCTGGCTATGGCTACACCTTC | CASSQDPDRAGYGYTF
TRBJ2-7 | TRBV18 | . | . | TGTGCCAGCTCACCACGGAAGGAACTCTCCTACGAGCAGTACTTC | CASSPRKELSYEQYF
TRBJ2-1 | TRBV20-1 | once | . | TGCAGTGCTAATCCGGGACTTAGCTCCTACAATGAGCAGTTCTTC | CSANPGLSSYNEQFF
TRBJ1-6 | TRBV5-1 | . | . | TGCGCCAGCAGCTTGGCCGCGACTCCGAAGGGGTCACCCCTCCACTTT | CASSLAATPKGSPLHF
TRBJ1-1 | TRBV20-1 | . | . | TGCAGTGCTAGAGATTCCAGGGGCTCGAACACTGAAGCTTTCTTT | CSARDSRGSNTEAFF
TRBJ1-2 | TRBV29-1 | once | . | TGCAGCGCTTACGGTCAAACTAACTATGGCTACACCTTC | CSAYGQTNYGYTF
TRBJ2-3 | TRBV4-1 | . | TRBD2 | TGCGCCAGCAGCCAGGGGGGGAAAGCCACAGATACGCAGTATTTT | CASSQGGKATDTQYF
TRBJ1-1 | TRBV12-3/TRBV12-4 | . | . | TGTGCCAGCAGTTTAGAGCGGCCTGAAGCTTTCTTT | CASSLERPEAFF
TRBJ2-1 | TRBV20-1 | . | TRBD1 | TGCAGTGCCTGGGGACAGGGGTCCTACAATGAGCAGTTCTTC | CSAWGQGSYNEQFF
TRBJ2-3 | TRBV4-1 | . | . | TGCGCCAGCAGCCAAAAGGGGATGCCTGCTAGCACAGATACGCAGTATTTT | CASSQKGMPASTDTQYF
TRBJ2-6 | TRBV3-1 | . | . | TGTGCCAGCAGCCAAGATTACCCTGGGGCCAACGTCCTGACTTTC | CASSQDYPGANVLTF
TRBJ2-5 | TRBV6-5 | few | . | TGTGCCAGCAGTTACGAAGGGGGGGCGGTAGAGACCCAGTACTTC | CASSYEGGAVETQYF
TRBJ1-1 | TRBV3-1 | once | . | TGTGCCAGCAGCCAAGTCGGCGCCGTTGAAGCTTTCTTT | CASSQVGAVEAFF
TRBJ1-1 | TRBV7-9 | . | . | TGTGCCAGCAGTTACCCCCCCACTGGCGGAGGAGGGACTGAAGCTTTCTTT | CASSYPPTGGGGTEAFF
TRBJ2-7 | TRBV28 | few | . | TGTGCCAGCAGTTTACAGGGCTACGAGCAGTACTTC | CASSLQGYEQYF
TRBJ2-1 | TRBV11-2 | . | . | TGTGCCAGCAGCCCCAGCTCCTACAATGAGCAGTTCTTC | CASSPSSYNEQFF
TRBJ1-1 | TRBV4-1 | . | TRBD1 | TGCGCCAGCAGCCCTTTGACAGGGGCCAACACTGAAGCTTTCTTT | CASSPLTGANTEAFF
TRBJ2-4 | TRBV27 | . | . | TGTGCCAGCAGTTTCGGCGGGAACATTCAGTACTTC | CASSFGGNIQYF
TRBJ2-3 | TRBV3-1 | once | TRBD2 | TGTGCCAGCAGAGCCATAGCGGGGGGGGCCGATACGCAGTATTTT | CASRAIAGGADTQYF
TRBJ1-4 | TRBV6-6 | . | TRBD1 | TGTGCCACGCAGGGGGCTACTAATGAAAAACTGTTTTTT | CATQGATNEKLFF
TRBJ2-7 | TRBV5-1 | once | . | TGCGCCAGCAGCTTGGGATGGGGGCAGGACTACGAGCAGTACTTC | CASSLGWGQDYEQYF
TRBJ1-6 | TRBV11-2 | once | . | TGTGCCAGCAGCTTACCCGGTTGGGGGGGATCACCCCTCCACTTT | CASSLPGWGGSPLHF
TRBJ2-5 | TRBV2 | . | . | TGTGCCACCGTACGGGGAGAGACCCAGTACTTC | CATVRGETQYF
TRBJ1-1 | TRBV5-6 | . | . | TGTGCCAGCAGCTTGGTGCAGTCTGAAGCTTTCTTT | CASSLVQSEAFF
TRBJ2-7 | TRBV25-1 | . | TRBD2 | TGTGCCAGCAGTGAATCGGCGGGAGAGGGAGGCTACGAGCAGTACTTC | CASSESAGEGGYEQYF
TRBJ2-1 | TRBV7-7 | . | . | TGTGCTACCTTACTAGGGTTCGGGCAGTTCTTC | CATLLGFGQFF
TRBJ2-1 | TRBV20-1 | once | . | TGCAGTGCTAGACCCTTAACGGGCCCCGGCAATGAGCAGTTCTTC | CSARPLTGPGNEQFF
TRBJ2-5 | TRBV5-1 | . | . | TGCGCCAGCAGCTTGGTACGCGGGGCTCAAGAGACCCAGTACTTC | CASSLVRGAQETQYF
TRBJ1-1 | TRBV3-1 | . | . | TGTGCCAGCAGCCAAGGATCAGGGCCTGAAGCTTTCTTT | CASSQGSGPEAFF
TRBJ2-5 | TRBV18 | . | TRBD2 | TGTGCCAGCTCACCTCAGACTAGCGGGAGAGGAGAGACCCAGTACTTC | CASSPQTSGRGETQYF
TRBJ1-2 | TRBV12-5 | . | . | TGTGCTAGTGGCTGGACAGAGAACTATGGCTACACCTTC | CASGWTENYGYTF
TRBJ2-7 | TRBV12-3/TRBV12-4 | . | TRBD2 | TGTGCCAGCAGTTTCGCTAGCGGGGCTGTCTACGAGCAGTACTTC | CASSFASGAVYEQYF
TRBJ1-3 | TRBV7-9 | . | . | TGTGCCAGCAGCGGCCGCTCTGGAAACACCATATATTTT | CASSGRSGNTIYF